These 10 T cell receptor beta chains were all obtained from the same sample, sequenced in a study of long-term antiretroviral therapy in people with HIV. Version v3.0 of the immunoSEQ assay ran at survey level. Measured with immunoSEQ multiplex PCR; TCRdb has only the in-frame clones, and not every one. Among roughly 38,000 clones listed, more than 80% were seen once. This specimen consisted of unsorted PBMCs, obtained 3.4 years after starting antiretroviral therapy. These receptors were taken from a man in his thirties or forties with HIV.

The rearrangement joins TRBV7-2 to TRBJ1-3, with D possibly TRBD1 on 6 matching bases. Trimming removed 5 bases from V and 3 bases from J, with 8 bases in between. CDR3 size: 13 residues. CDR1 and CDR2 from the germline V gene are SGHTA and FQGNSA. DNA of the CDR3: TGTGCCAGCAGCCCAGGGGATGGAAACACCATATATTTT. As protein: CASSPGDGNTIYF. Together with reference TRBV7-2 and TRBJ1-3, the CDR3 gives the full variable domain: GAGVSQSPSNKVTEKGKDVELRCDPISGHTALYWYRQSLGQGLEFLIYFQGNSAPDKSGLPSDRFSAERTGGSVSTLTIQRTQQEDSAVYLCASSPGDGNTIYFGEGSWLTVV.

Written as DNA, the CDR3 is TGTGCCAGCAGCGTCACTAGCGGGAGGGTCAATGAGCAGTTCTTC. This codes for CASSVTSGRVNEQFF. This chain joins TRBV7-8 and TRBJ2-1; TRBD2 matches 13 bases. CDR3 size: 15 residues. Trimming removed 5 bases from V and 6 bases from J; junction bases left unmatched: 4. Germline V gene lookup returns CDR1 SGHVS and CDR2 FQNEAQ.

Only a few counts were recorded for this clone. This chain joins TRBV7-2 and TRBJ2-7; tentative D call: TRBD2 (6 bases). CDR3 length equals 14 residues. V was pared by 0 bases and J by 6 bases, with 12 bases between. Looked up from germline, CDR1 is SGHTA and CDR2 is FQGNSA. The CDR3 DNA is TGTGCCAGCAGCTTAGCGGGAGGACCCCGCGAGCAGTACTTC. Translating gives CASSLAGGPREQYF.

This rearrangement joins TRBV27 to TRBJ2-3; unclear D gene. Germline lookup yields CDR1 MNHEY and CDR2 SMNVEV (reference sequence). The V and J ends lost 3 bases and 0 bases respectively, with 16 bases between them. The CDR3 is 17 amino acids. CDR3 nucleotide sequence: TGTGCCAGCAGTTTTATGTTACTGCACCCCAGCACAGATACGCAGTATTTT. Amino acids: CASSFMLLHPSTDTQYF.

The chain employs TRBV19 and TRBJ2-3; 10 bases are a match to TRBD1. Germline loops: CDR1 LNHDA, CDR2 SQIVND (reference sequence). V lost 7 bases, J lost 6 bases, and 10 bases stayed unmatched. This CDR3 comprises 15 residues. The DNA of the CDR3 is TGTGCCAGTACCCCGACAGGGGGCGAAGTGGATACGCAGTATTTT. Its translation: CASTPTGGEVDTQYF.

The rearrangement joins TRBV28 to TRBJ1-1; a weak D match, TRBD1 (5 bases). Germline CDR1 and CDR2: MDHEN and SYDVKM. V gave up 8 bases and J gave up 6 bases, with 16 bases separating them. The CDR3 length is 13 residues. In nucleotides, the CDR3 is TGTGCCAGCGGGGTTCTCAGGGCGTCTGAAGCTTTCTTT. Protein: CASGVLRASEAFF. Full variable domain (remainder filled in from reference TRBV28 and TRBJ1-1): DVKVTQSSRYLVKRTGEKVFLECVQDMDHENMFWYRQDPGLGLRLIYFSYDVKMKEKGDIPEGYSVSREKKERFSLILESASTNQTSMYLCASGVLRASEAFFGQGTRLTVV.

The chain is built from TRBV30 and TRBJ2-7, with 8 bases identical to TRBD2. The ends lost 4 bases at V and 0 bases at J; junction bases unmatched: 2. Germline CDR1 GTSNPN, CDR2 SVGIG (reference sequence). This CDR3 comprises 13 residues. CDR3 DNA sequence: TGTGCCTGGACTAGCGGGCTCTCCTACGAGCAGTACTTC. Translation gives CAWTSGLSYEQYF.

This chain joins TRBV27 and TRBJ1-2; a weak D match, TRBD1 (6 bases). CDR1 is MNHEY and CDR2 is SMNVEV in the germline V gene (reference sequence). V gave up 6 bases and J gave up 2 bases, with 10 bases separating them. The CDR3 is made up of 13 amino acids. CDR3 amino acids: CASRSTGNYGYTF. The CDR3 DNA reads as TGTGCCAGCAGGTCAACAGGGAACTATGGCTACACCTTC.

V and J are TRBV7-9 and TRBJ2-7, with 13 bases fitting TRBD2. The V gene's germline CDR1 is SEHNR and CDR2 FQNEAQ (reference sequence). This CDR3 is built from 16 residues. Trimming cost V 2 bases and J 6 bases; bases outside gene matches: 7. The CDR3 region is CASSLSGLAGVGEQYF. CDR3 sequence (DNA): TGTGCCAGCAGCTTATCTGGACTAGCGGGAGTAGGCGAGCAGTACTTC.

This chain links TRBV11-3 with TRBJ2-7; D remains unclear. Trimming shortened V by 3 bases and J by 6 bases, and 12 bases separated the two germline ends. There are 13 residues in the CDR3. Per the germline V gene, CDR1 is SGHNT and CDR2 is YENEEA. The CDR3 region is CASSLAPGAEQYF. CDR3 DNA: TGTGCCAGCAGCTTGGCTCCCGGAGCCGAGCAGTACTTC.